This is a list of T cell receptor beta chains from one sample in a study of cytomegalovirus exposure and HLA in healthy donors. Generated by immunoSEQ multiplex PCR, the TCRdb table keeps only in-frame clones and is missing some. The sample shows approximately 150,000 clones, approximately 72% of them seen only once. Sequenced sample: PBMCs. Receptors were obtained from a man aged 40-50 years in good health and CMV-seronegative. Both conserved end residues are part of each CDR3. D genes are given only for firm matches. Size values are once, few and many counts, or a class for expanded clones, and some rows have none.

J gene,D gene,V gene,clone size,CDR3 DNA,CDR3 protein
TRBJ1-2,NA,TRBV10-2,few,TGCGCCAGCAGGAAACAGGGTCTCTATGGCTACACCTTC,CASRKQGLYGYTF
TRBJ2-5,TRBD2,TRBV5-4,NA,TGTGCCAGCAGCCCCTCTAGCGGGAGGGTTGAGACCCAGTACTTC,CASSPSSGRVETQYF
TRBJ2-1,TRBD2,TRBV11-2,once,TGTGCCAGCAGCTTAACTAGCGGGGACTACAATGAGCAGTTCTTC,CASSLTSGDYNEQFF
TRBJ2-7,NA,TRBV7-9,NA,TGTGCCAGCAGCCCCAGGGACAAGAGCTACGAGCAGTACTTC,CASSPRDKSYEQYF
TRBJ2-7,NA,TRBV7-2,NA,TGTGCCAGCAGCTCCCTTTACGAGCAGTACTTC,CASSSLYEQYF
TRBJ2-3,NA,TRBV5-1,NA,TGCGCCAGCAGCCCCACGGACGGCGGGGAAACGCAGTATTTT,CASSPTDGGETQYF
TRBJ2-1,TRBD1,TRBV6-6,NA,TGTGCCAGCAGTTACACCTCACAGGGGGGTCAGAATGAGCAGTTCTTC,CASSYTSQGGQNEQFF
TRBJ1-1,NA,TRBV6-5,few,TGTGCCAGCAGTTACCTTGAGAAGAACACTGAAGCTTTCTTT,CASSYLEKNTEAFF
TRBJ2-3,TRBD1,TRBV6-5,few,TGTGCCAGCAGTTACTCGATAGGACAGGGATCCGATACGCAGTATTTT,CASSYSIGQGSDTQYF
TRBJ1-6,NA,TRBV7-3,few,TGTGCCAGCAGCACCCAGGGAGGACCCCTCCACTTT,CASSTQGGPLHF
TRBJ2-7,NA,TRBV6-6,NA,TGTGCCAGCAGCCGCGGGGGCCCGGGGATCGGCGAGCAGTACTTC,CASSRGGPGIGEQYF
TRBJ1-2,TRBD1,TRBV14,NA,TGTGCCAGCAGCCCATGGACAGGGAATGGCTACACCTTC,CASSPWTGNGYTF
TRBJ2-3,NA,TRBV4-2,NA,TGTGCCAGCAGCCAAGCAGTTCCCGGCACAGATACGCAGTATTTT,CASSQAVPGTDTQYF
TRBJ2-2,NA,TRBV5-6,NA,TGTGCCAGCAGCTTGGTCAGGGTTGTTGACACCGGGGAGCTGTTTTTT,CASSLVRVVDTGELFF
TRBJ1-5,NA,TRBV19,few,TGTGCCAGTAGTGACACTGATAGCAATCAGCCCCAGCATTTT,CASSDTDSNQPQHF
TRBJ2-7,NA,TRBV4-2,NA,TGTGCCAGCAGCCAAACAGGACAGAGCGACGAGCAGTACTTC,CASSQTGQSDEQYF
TRBJ1-2,NA,TRBV10-3,once,TGTGCCATCAGTGTTCGGGGGACCGAAGGCTACACCTTC,CAISVRGTEGYTF
TRBJ2-2,TRBD2,TRBV5-1,NA,TGCGCCAGCAGCTTGGGTTCTAGCGGTAACACCGGGGAGCTGTTTTTT,CASSLGSSGNTGELFF
TRBJ1-3,NA,TRBV5-1,NA,TGCGCCAGCAGCGAAACACACTCTGGAAACACCATATATTTT,CASSETHSGNTIYF
TRBJ2-7,TRBD1,TRBV13,few,TGTGCCAGCAGCCACAGGGGGGACTCCTACGAGCAGTACTTC,CASSHRGDSYEQYF
TRBJ2-7,NA,TRBV2,NA,TGTGCCAGCAGATTCTCAGGGAACGAGCAGTACTTC,CASRFSGNEQYF
TRBJ2-1,NA,TRBV7-9,NA,TGTGCCAGCAGCTTCCCACTAGCAGGGCCCCACAATGAGCAGTTCTTC,CASSFPLAGPHNEQFF
TRBJ1-2,NA,TRBV29-1,NA,TGCAGCGTTGAAGACGCCCATCCTAGGTATGGCTACACCTTC,CSVEDAHPRYGYTF
TRBJ2-3,NA,TRBV9,NA,TGTGCCAGCAGCATCCAGGGTAGCGGAGTCTCGGGTACGCAGTATTTT,CASSIQGSGVSGTQYF
TRBJ2-7,NA,TRBV7-2,NA,TGTGCCAGCAGCCCGACTACTTACGAGCAGTACTTC,CASSPTTYEQYF
TRBJ1-6,TRBD1,TRBV27,few,TGTGCCAGCAGTCGCTCCGCCGGGACAGGATATAATTCACCCCTCCACTTT,CASSRSAGTGYNSPLHF